The 26 T cell receptor beta chains given below trace back to one sample, sequenced in a study of blood T cell repertoires in COVID-19. Only in-frame clones appear in the TCRdb table, and some are missing; sequencing was by immunoSEQ multiplex PCR. Among fewer than 450,000 clones, around nine tenths were seen once, and the ten largest hold more than 0.95%. The sequenced sample was PBMCs or T cells enriched from blood (not recorded which). Receptors originate from a woman aged 18 to 35 who had recovered from COVID-19.

The chain couples TRBV12-3 or TRBV12-4 to TRBJ1-2; D is unresolved. Trimming removed 6 bases from V and 10 bases from J, with 18 bases in between. There are 13 residues in the CDR3. CDR3 in DNA: TGTGCCAGCAGCTGGAGGGATGCGGCTTCCTACACCTTC. Amino acid sequence: CASSWRDAASYTF.

The table lists this clone with a count of one. CDR3 loop: CASSLFGTGELFF. The DNA of the CDR3 is TGTGCCAGCAGTTTATTCGGCACCGGGGAGCTGTTTTTT. The J gene is TRBJ2-2, the V gene TRBV12-3 or TRBV12-4, with D unresolved. The ends were cut back, 2 bases at V and 4 bases at J, with 5 bases in the middle. CDR3 size: 13 residues.

The CDR3: CASTAPGGGTYEQYF. The CDR3 DNA is TGTGCCAGCACCGCCCCCGGGGGGGGGACCTACGAGCAGTACTTC. The chain combines TRBV28 with TRBJ2-7; TRBD2 matches at 8 bases. In germline, CDR1 is MDHEN, CDR2 SYDVKM. The CDR3 sequence is 15 residues long. The V gene end was trimmed by 7 bases and the J gene end by 2 bases; junction bases not matched to a gene: 10.

This chain joins TRBV28 and TRBJ1-6; 9 bases agree with TRBD1. With V trimmed by 2 bases and J by 10 bases, 6 bases remained unmatched. The CDR3 contains 15 residues. Germline V lookup: CDR1 MDHEN, CDR2 SYDVKM. The CDR3 DNA reads as TGTGCCAGCAGTTTAGGGACAGGGAAAAAGTCACCCCTCCACTTT. It specifies CASSLGTGKKSPLHF.

The rearrangement links TRBV28 to TRBJ2-7, with 7 bases identical to TRBD1. Trimming took 5 bases from V and 1 from J; bases not matched to a gene: 2. Germline CDR1 and CDR2: MDHEN and SYDVKM. The CDR3 consists of 13 residues. This CDR3 reads CASSPGQSYEQYF. CDR3 bases: TGTGCCAGCAGTCCGGGACAGTCCTACGAGCAGTACTTC.

V gene TRBV15 combines with J gene TRBJ1-1; no definite D call. Germline V gene sequence: CDR1 LNHNV, CDR2 YYDKDF (reference sequence). The CDR3 covers 14 residues. Trimming left V 1 base short and J 4 bases short, with 10 bases between. The CDR3 sequence is CATSRGYPSTEAFF. As DNA, the CDR3 is TGTGCCACCAGCAGAGGGTACCCCAGCACTGAAGCTTTCTTT.

The chain is built from TRBV2 and TRBJ2-1; D is uncertain. The germline gives CDR1 SNHLY, CDR2 FYNNEI. This CDR3 contains 15 residues. V shed 3 bases and J shed 0 bases, with 9 bases lying between them. The CDR3 region has the DNA TGTGCCAGCAGTGAGGGCTATTCCTCCTACAATGAGCAGTTCTTC. It codes for CASSEGYSSYNEQFF.

A single count supports this clone. The chain uses TRBV19 and TRBJ2-1, with D possibly TRBD2 on 6 matching bases. The germline V gene has CDR1 LNHDA and CDR2 SQIVND (reference sequence). With 1 base removed from V and 8 bases from J, the gap between germline ends came to 15 bases. The CDR3 is made up of 15 amino acids. The CDR3 DNA is TGTGCCAGTAGTATAGGACTAGGGGCTTTGTATGAGCAGTTCTTC. It codes for CASSIGLGALYEQFF.

This clone was seen only a few times. This rearrangement joins TRBV19 to TRBJ2-1, with 13 bases matching TRBD2. This CDR3 has 17 residues. V was pared by 7 bases and J by 5 bases, with 11 bases of the junction left unmatched. The V gene's germline CDR1 is LNHDA and CDR2 SQIVND (reference sequence). CDR3 loop: CASTPGWGTSGDNEQFF. CDR3 DNA: TGTGCCAGTACTCCAGGTTGGGGGACTAGCGGGGACAATGAGCAGTTCTTC.

The CDR3: CASSLASLAETQYF. The DNA of the CDR3 is TGTGCCAGCAGCTTGGCTAGTTTAGCGGAGACCCAGTACTTC. The chain has TRBV7-2 and TRBJ2-5; D perhaps matches TRBD2 (5 bases). Germline-derived CDR1 and CDR2 are SGHTA and FQGNSA. The CDR3 sequence is 14 residues long. The V gene lost 3 bases and the J gene lost 5 bases, with 13 bases spanning the gap.

The chain couples TRBV5-6 to TRBJ2-1; 10 bases map to TRBD1. Germline V gives CDR1 SGHDT, CDR2 YYEEEE. Trimming cost V 0 bases and J 6 bases; bases outside gene matches: 6. The CDR3 contains 16 residues. The CDR3 region is CASSLAGDRGPNEQFF. CDR3 nucleotides: TGTGCCAGCAGCTTGGCCGGGGACAGGGGCCCCAATGAGCAGTTCTTC.

J is TRBJ2-7 and V is TRBV28, with a possible D match to TRBD2 (7 bases). Trimming removed 6 bases from V and 3 bases from J, with 15 bases in between. The CDR3 runs to 14 residues. Germline-derived CDR1 and CDR2 are MDHEN and SYDVKM. CDR3 amino acids: CASRLGGGGYEQYF. The CDR3 coding sequence is TGTGCCAGCAGGCTAGGAGGGGGGGGCTACGAGCAGTACTTC.

The rearrangement uses TRBV6-5 and TRBJ1-4, with D perhaps matching TRBD1 (5 bases). The CDR3 is 15 amino acids. Germline V lookup: CDR1 MNHEY, CDR2 SVGAGI. V was shortened by 5 bases and J by 4 bases, with 14 bases between the two germline ends. The CDR3 loop reads CASSQVRADNEKLFF. In DNA, the CDR3 is TGTGCCAGCAGTCAGGTCAGGGCTGATAATGAAAAACTGTTTTTT.

The chain employs TRBV6-6 and TRBJ1-3, with D maybe TRBD1 (5 bases). CDR3 size: 15 residues. The ends were cut back, 10 bases at V and 3 bases at J, with 19 bases in the middle. CDR1 and CDR2 from the germline V gene are MNHNY and SVGAGI (reference sequence). As DNA, the CDR3 is TGTGCCACCCGGACGGGGGTTATGGGTGGAAACACCATATATTTT. This sequence encodes CATRTGVMGGNTIYF.

V is TRBV7-3 and J is TRBJ2-2; TRBD2 matches at 9 bases. Germline V gives CDR1 SGHTA, CDR2 FQGTGA. This CDR3 is built from 17 residues. V lost 2 bases to trimming and J lost 4 bases; unmatched junction nucleotides: 8. CDR3 protein: CASSLPQRGAGTGELFF. CDR3 in DNA: TGTGCCAGCAGCTTACCCCAGCGGGGGGCGGGCACCGGGGAGCTGTTTTTT.

The chain recombines TRBV4-1 with TRBJ1-3, with D possibly TRBD1 on 5 matching bases. V gave up 0 bases and J gave up 0 bases, with 9 bases separating them. The length of the CDR3 is 16 residues. Germline values: CDR1 MGHRA, CDR2 YSYEKL. CDR3 DNA: TGCGCCAGCAGCCAAGACAGGGCAATCTCTGGAAACACCATATATTTT. Amino acid sequence: CASSQDRAISGNTIYF.

J is TRBJ1-1 and V is TRBV14; D ambiguous. Between the trimmed V and J ends, which lost 4 bases and 1 base, there was a span of 10 bases. Germline V gene lookup returns CDR1 SGHDN and CDR2 FVKESK. This CDR3 comprises 14 residues. For the CDR3, the DNA is TGTGCCAGCAGCCTGGGCCAGAAGAACACTGAAGCTTTCTTT. It codes for CASSLGQKNTEAFF.

This rearrangement joins TRBV5-6 to TRBJ1-2; no clear D gene. The germline gives CDR1 SGHDT, CDR2 YYEEEE. Trimming left V 0 bases short and J 0 bases short, with 9 bases between. CDR3 length: 15 residues. As DNA, the CDR3 is TGTGCCAGCAGCTTGGCTCGATTAGCTAACTATGGCTACACCTTC. It yields the protein CASSLARLANYGYTF.

This CDR3 is CASSESDRGAYF. Written as DNA, the CDR3 is TGTGCCAGCAGTGAAAGCGACAGGGGGGCGTACTTC. The rearrangement joins TRBV2 to TRBJ2-7; 9 nucleotides align to TRBD1. Germline V gene sequence: CDR1 SNHLY, CDR2 FYNNEI. This CDR3 comprises 12 residues. The V gene end was trimmed by 2 bases and the J gene end by 12 bases; junction bases not matched to a gene: 5.

The gene calls are TRBV19 and TRBJ1-1; 7 nucleotides align to TRBD1. Trimming cost V 4 bases and J 4 bases; bases outside gene matches: 6. Germline CDR1 is LNHDA and CDR2 is SQIVND (reference sequence). The CDR3 runs to 14 residues. CDR3 in amino acids: CASSTGDSPTEAFF. The CDR3 nucleotides read TGTGCCAGTAGTACCGGGGACAGTCCCACTGAAGCTTTCTTT.

The chain uses TRBV19 and TRBJ2-1; maybe TRBD2 (5 bases). V lost 3 bases, J lost 6 bases, and 15 bases lay in between. Looked up from germline, CDR1 is LNHDA and CDR2 is SQIVND (reference sequence). This CDR3 has 15 residues. As DNA, the CDR3 is TGTGCCAGTAGTATGGCGGGTGCGGTCAGCAATGAGCAGTTCTTC. It codes for CASSMAGAVSNEQFF.

Note on this clone: Other DNA sequences in this sample translate to the same CDR3. The J gene is TRBJ2-7, the V gene TRBV19; 10 positions agree with TRBD1. The germline V gene encodes CDR1 LNHDA and CDR2 SQIVND (reference sequence). Germline trimming cut 2 bases from V and 2 bases from J; bases unmatched to any gene: 3. The CDR3 sequence is 15 residues long. The CDR3 here is CASSIRDRGPYEQYF. The CDR3 bases are TGTGCCAGTAGTATACGGGACAGGGGCCCCTACGAGCAGTACTTC.

This sequence joins TRBV10-3 and TRBJ1-1, with D possibly TRBD1 on 5 matching bases. This CDR3 has 13 amino acids. Trimming pared 5 bases from V and 1 base from J, leaving 8 bases between. Germline V gene sequence: CDR1 ENHRY, CDR2 SYGVKD. The chain's CDR3 is CAISTTGNTEAFF. The DNA of the CDR3 is TGTGCCATCAGTACAACAGGGAACACTGAAGCTTTCTTT.

The CDR3 DNA follows: TGTGCCAGCAGCCTTCTACAGACAGGAGGAAACACCATATATTTT. Encoded protein: CASSLLQTGGNTIYF. This chain links TRBV11-2 with TRBJ1-3; tentatively, D is TRBD1 (6 bases). The germline V and J ends were trimmed by 5 bases and 4 bases, with 15 bases remaining between them. CDR3 size: 15 residues. Germline-derived CDR1 and CDR2 are SGHAT and FQNNGV.

The V gene is TRBV5-8, the J gene TRBJ1-6; tentative D call: TRBD1 (6 bases). Deletions cut 0 bases from V and 6 bases from J, with 13 bases between. CDR1 and CDR2 (germline): SGHTS, YDEGEE. The CDR3 has 16 amino acids. The CDR3 is CASSLEGGLANSPLHF. The DNA for the CDR3 is TGTGCCAGCAGCTTGGAGGGGGGGCTGGCTAATTCACCCCTCCACTTT.

The J gene is TRBJ1-2, the V gene TRBV29-1; D unresolved. Germline values: CDR1 SQVTM, CDR2 ANQGSEA. V dropped 4 bases and J dropped 0 bases, with 9 bases sitting between them. The CDR3 contains 13 residues. CDR3: CSVGPDSNYGYTF. CDR3 DNA sequence: TGCAGCGTTGGGCCAGACTCTAACTATGGCTACACCTTC.